A selection of T cell receptor beta chains follows, all from one sample in a study of T cell responses to AZD1222 COVID-19 vaccine. Some clones are missing from TCRdb's copy, which holds only in-frame ones; the method was immunoSEQ multiplex PCR. The table lists 80,000 or so clones, approximately 80% of them singletons. Sequencing was performed on peripheral blood, taken 28 days after the second dose of the MenACWY control vaccine. These TCRs come from an adult who received the MenACWY meningococcal vaccine as a control. Both conserved end residues are part of each CDR3. Fields, in order: V gene, clone size, J gene, D gene, CDR3 DNA, CDR3 protein. D genes are given only for firm matches. Part of the rows lack a size; the others show once, few, many or a class for expanded clones.

v_call: TRBV30; clone_size: -; j_call: TRBJ2-7; d_call: TRBD2; cdr3_nt: TGTGCCTGGAGTGCCGGACTAGCCCGTTTCTTC; cdr3_aa: CAWSAGLARFF
v_call: TRBV15; clone_size: -; j_call: TRBJ2-1; d_call: -; cdr3_nt: TGTGCCACCAGCAGAGAACGCGCACGGCCTGGGTTAGAGCAGTTCTTC; cdr3_aa: CATSRERARPGLEQFF
v_call: TRBV4-1; clone_size: once; j_call: TRBJ2-3; d_call: -; cdr3_nt: TGCGCCAGCAGCCAAGAAGAGAGTAGCACAGATACGCAGTATTTT; cdr3_aa: CASSQEESSTDTQYF
v_call: TRBV6-2/TRBV6-3; clone_size: -; j_call: TRBJ1-4; d_call: -; cdr3_nt: TGTGCCAGCAGTCAAGGACCACAGGGCTTGGTAGATGAAAAACTGTTTTTT; cdr3_aa: CASSQGPQGLVDEKLFF
v_call: TRBV28; clone_size: -; j_call: TRBJ1-5; d_call: -; cdr3_nt: TGTGCCAGCAAGAACCCCTCTCGCCCCCAGCATTTT; cdr3_aa: CASKNPSRPQHF
v_call: TRBV30; clone_size: -; j_call: TRBJ2-7; d_call: TRBD1; cdr3_nt: TGTGCCTGGACACAGGGGAACTACGAGCAGTACTTC; cdr3_aa: CAWTQGNYEQYF
v_call: TRBV7-2; clone_size: -; j_call: TRBJ1-5; d_call: -; cdr3_nt: TGTGCCAGCAGCTTATATCCAGGAGGAAATCAGCCCCAGCATTTT; cdr3_aa: CASSLYPGGNQPQHF
v_call: TRBV5-1; clone_size: -; j_call: TRBJ2-2; d_call: -; cdr3_nt: TGCGCCAGCAGCTTGGCTGAACTAGTTGGCACCGGGGAGCTGTTTTTT; cdr3_aa: CASSLAELVGTGELFF
v_call: TRBV9; clone_size: -; j_call: TRBJ2-2; d_call: -; cdr3_nt: TGTGCCAGCAGCGTATGGGGAGACACCGGGGAGCTGTTTTTT; cdr3_aa: CASSVWGDTGELFF
v_call: TRBV5-4; clone_size: -; j_call: TRBJ2-1; d_call: -; cdr3_nt: TGTGCCAGCAGGAGGGAGCCTAACAATGAGCAGTTCTTC; cdr3_aa: CASRREPNNEQFF
v_call: TRBV5-1; clone_size: -; j_call: TRBJ1-4; d_call: TRBD1; cdr3_nt: TGCGCCAGCAGCCGAATTGGGACAGGAGATGAAAAACTGTTTTTT; cdr3_aa: CASSRIGTGDEKLFF
v_call: TRBV30; clone_size: few; j_call: TRBJ2-3; d_call: -; cdr3_nt: TGTGCCTGGAGTGGAGCGGATAGCGGACCCCGGGGTACGCAGTATTTT; cdr3_aa: CAWSGADSGPRGTQYF
v_call: TRBV6-1; clone_size: -; j_call: TRBJ1-1; d_call: -; cdr3_nt: TGTGCCAGCAGTGAAACTTGGGCCAACACTGAAGCTTTCTTT; cdr3_aa: CASSETWANTEAFF
v_call: TRBV6-5; clone_size: -; j_call: TRBJ1-5; d_call: -; cdr3_nt: TGTGCCAGCCAAGCAGATTATAGCAATCAGCCCCAGCATTTT; cdr3_aa: CASQADYSNQPQHF
v_call: TRBV19; clone_size: -; j_call: TRBJ1-1; d_call: -; cdr3_nt: TGTGCCAGTAGTACCCAGGGCCGGGGCACTGAAGCTTTCTTT; cdr3_aa: CASSTQGRGTEAFF
v_call: TRBV2; clone_size: -; j_call: TRBJ2-7; d_call: -; cdr3_nt: TGTGCCAGCACCCAGGACAACTCCTACGAGCAGTACTTC; cdr3_aa: CASTQDNSYEQYF
v_call: TRBV3-1/TRBV3-2; clone_size: few; j_call: TRBJ2-5; d_call: -; cdr3_nt: TGTGCCAGCAGCCAAGTCGTGGAAGGGGCCCAGTACTTC; cdr3_aa: CASSQVVEGAQYF
v_call: TRBV9; clone_size: few; j_call: TRBJ2-7; d_call: TRBD2; cdr3_nt: TGTGCCAGCAGCCCTCACTTCGGGGGGGTGAACGAGCAGTACTTC; cdr3_aa: CASSPHFGGVNEQYF
v_call: TRBV15; clone_size: many; j_call: TRBJ2-7; d_call: -; cdr3_nt: TGTGCCACCAGCGAACGGGCAGGGACCTACGAGCAGTACTTC; cdr3_aa: CATSERAGTYEQYF
v_call: TRBV20-1; clone_size: -; j_call: TRBJ2-5; d_call: TRBD2; cdr3_nt: TGCAGTGCTGGTGCCCTGGGACTAGCGGGGGAGACCCAGTACTTC; cdr3_aa: CSAGALGLAGETQYF
v_call: TRBV2; clone_size: -; j_call: TRBJ1-1; d_call: -; cdr3_nt: TGTGCCAGCATTGAAGGGGGGATGAACACTGAAGCTTTCTTT; cdr3_aa: CASIEGGMNTEAFF
v_call: TRBV3-1/TRBV3-2; clone_size: -; j_call: TRBJ2-1; d_call: -; cdr3_nt: TGTGCCAGCAGCCCCACCCTGGCCCGATTCAATGAGCAGTTCTTC; cdr3_aa: CASSPTLARFNEQFF
v_call: TRBV2; clone_size: -; j_call: TRBJ1-4; d_call: -; cdr3_nt: TGTGCCAGCAGCGGGGGCGGGATTGTGACTAATGAAAAACTGTTTTTT; cdr3_aa: CASSGGGIVTNEKLFF
v_call: TRBV6-5; clone_size: -; j_call: TRBJ2-4; d_call: -; cdr3_nt: TGTGCCAGCAGATCGTCCGGACAGCTCCAAAACATTCAGTACTTC; cdr3_aa: CASRSSGQLQNIQYF
v_call: TRBV12-3/TRBV12-4; clone_size: -; j_call: TRBJ2-1; d_call: TRBD2; cdr3_nt: TGTGCCAGCAGTTCCACCGGGCGGGAGGGGTTCTTC; cdr3_aa: CASSSTGREGFF
v_call: TRBV5-1; clone_size: -; j_call: TRBJ1-1; d_call: -; cdr3_nt: TGCGCCAGCAGCTTGGAAGGGTCAGCTGCTGAAGCTTTCTTT; cdr3_aa: CASSLEGSAAEAFF
v_call: TRBV19; clone_size: -; j_call: TRBJ1-4; d_call: -; cdr3_nt: TGTGCCAGTAGTCCGGGGCCCTCAAGTAAACTGTTTTTT; cdr3_aa: CASSPGPSSKLFF
v_call: TRBV28; clone_size: -; j_call: TRBJ1-5; d_call: -; cdr3_nt: TGTGCCAGCAGCGGACCCACGCGGCCCCAGCATTTT; cdr3_aa: CASSGPTRPQHF
v_call: TRBV7-2; clone_size: -; j_call: TRBJ1-1; d_call: TRBD1; cdr3_nt: TGTGCCAGCAGCTACACAGGGGGAGGAGGTGAAGCTTTCTTT; cdr3_aa: CASSYTGGGGEAFF
v_call: TRBV5-1; clone_size: -; j_call: TRBJ1-5; d_call: -; cdr3_nt: TGCGCCAGCAGCTTGGGAATCAGTCAGCCCCAGCATTTT; cdr3_aa: CASSLGISQPQHF
v_call: TRBV6-5; clone_size: -; j_call: TRBJ2-2; d_call: -; cdr3_nt: TGTGCCAGCATTCCCGGGACGGGACTCACCGGGGAGCTGTTTTTT; cdr3_aa: CASIPGTGLTGELFF
v_call: TRBV20-1; clone_size: -; j_call: TRBJ1-6; d_call: -; cdr3_nt: TGCAGTGCTGGTGGGTTAGGGGAGAATTCACCCCTCCACTTT; cdr3_aa: CSAGGLGENSPLHF
v_call: TRBV27; clone_size: -; j_call: TRBJ2-3; d_call: TRBD2; cdr3_nt: TGTGCCAGCAGTCCACGCCTTCTAGCGGGCGCCCTGGATACGCAGTATTTT; cdr3_aa: CASSPRLLAGALDTQYF
v_call: TRBV10-3; clone_size: -; j_call: TRBJ2-1; d_call: -; cdr3_nt: TGTGCCATCACCAAATCCGGGACACGGAAGATGAATGAGCAGTTCTTC; cdr3_aa: CAITKSGTRKMNEQFF
v_call: TRBV6-5; clone_size: -; j_call: TRBJ2-3; d_call: -; cdr3_nt: TGTGCCAGCAGGAGATGGGACGTAGATACGCAGTATTTT; cdr3_aa: CASRRWDVDTQYF
v_call: TRBV28; clone_size: -; j_call: TRBJ2-7; d_call: -; cdr3_nt: TGTGCCAGCAGTTTAAGCGTGCCAGGGAACGAGCAGTACTTC; cdr3_aa: CASSLSVPGNEQYF
v_call: TRBV19; clone_size: few; j_call: TRBJ1-2; d_call: -; cdr3_nt: TGTGCCAGTAGTGTGTCGACGGTGAACTATGGCTACACCTTC; cdr3_aa: CASSVSTVNYGYTF
v_call: TRBV2; clone_size: -; j_call: TRBJ1-2; d_call: -; cdr3_nt: TGTGCCAGCAGACAAGGCCAAAGGGATGGCTACACCTTC; cdr3_aa: CASRQGQRDGYTF
v_call: TRBV5-1; clone_size: -; j_call: TRBJ2-3; d_call: TRBD2; cdr3_nt: TGCGCCAGCAGCTTGGACCCTAGCGGCCCAGATACGCAGTATTTT; cdr3_aa: CASSLDPSGPDTQYF
v_call: TRBV7-8; clone_size: -; j_call: TRBJ1-1; d_call: -; cdr3_nt: TGTGCCAGCAGCTTAGCGTCGGGAGTGGTGAACACTGAAGCTTTCTTT; cdr3_aa: CASSLASGVVNTEAFF
v_call: TRBV4-3; clone_size: -; j_call: TRBJ1-2; d_call: TRBD1; cdr3_nt: TGCGCCAGCAGCCAAGGGAGACAGGGGCGGACTGGCTACACCTTC; cdr3_aa: CASSQGRQGRTGYTF
v_call: TRBV15; clone_size: -; j_call: TRBJ1-4; d_call: -; cdr3_nt: TGTGCCACCAGCGGGGGGGCGGATTCTAATGAAAAACTGTTTTTT; cdr3_aa: CATSGGADSNEKLFF
v_call: TRBV10-3; clone_size: -; j_call: TRBJ2-1; d_call: -; cdr3_nt: TGTGCCATCAGTGAGTCCCAAGGGGGGCAAGGAGAGCAGTTCTTC; cdr3_aa: CAISESQGGQGEQFF
v_call: TRBV2; clone_size: few; j_call: TRBJ2-5; d_call: TRBD1; cdr3_nt: TGTGCCAGCAGTGAAGGGACAGGGGATTTGGAGACCCAGTACTTC; cdr3_aa: CASSEGTGDLETQYF